This TCR beta chain is from a study of blood T cell repertoires in COVID-19. Germline CDR1 LGHDT, CDR2 YNNKEL (reference sequence). The V end was cut by 10 bases, the J end by 2 bases, with 19 bases between. CDR3 length: 15 amino acids. Source study methods: Reference gene primer amplification gave estimated nucleated cell counts. Generated by immunoSEQ multiplex PCR, the TCRdb table keeps only in-frame clones and is missing some. V, J and clone size reflect that table, while D and trimming were determined from the DNA. This table holds about 280,000 clones, around 90% found once. Ages ranged from roughly 18 to 100 years, with residence in about 24 US areas.

The V call is TRBV3-1 (or the pseudogene TRBV3-2), the J call TRBJ2-3; tentative D call: TRBD2 (6 bases). Sequenced material: PBMCs or T cells enriched from blood (not recorded which). This receptor was identified in a woman aged 60 to 75 in a cohort exposed to, infected with or recovered from COVID-19 (not recorded which). CDR3 sequence: CATTRLEMTTDTQYF. The CDR3 DNA sequence: TGTGCCACCACCAGACTAGAGATGACCACAGATACGCAGTATTTT.